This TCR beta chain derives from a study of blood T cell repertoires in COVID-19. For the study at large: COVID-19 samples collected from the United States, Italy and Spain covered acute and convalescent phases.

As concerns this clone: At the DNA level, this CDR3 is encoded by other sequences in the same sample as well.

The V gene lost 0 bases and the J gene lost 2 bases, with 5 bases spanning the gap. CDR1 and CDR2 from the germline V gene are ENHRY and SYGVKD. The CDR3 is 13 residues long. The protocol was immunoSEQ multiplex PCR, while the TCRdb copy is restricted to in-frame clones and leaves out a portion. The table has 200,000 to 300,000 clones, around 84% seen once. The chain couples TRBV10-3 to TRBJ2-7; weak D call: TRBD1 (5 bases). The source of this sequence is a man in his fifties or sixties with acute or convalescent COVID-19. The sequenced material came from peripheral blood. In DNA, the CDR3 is TGTGCCATCAGTGAGTCAGGGGCCTACGAGCAGTACTTC. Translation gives CAISESGAYEQYF.